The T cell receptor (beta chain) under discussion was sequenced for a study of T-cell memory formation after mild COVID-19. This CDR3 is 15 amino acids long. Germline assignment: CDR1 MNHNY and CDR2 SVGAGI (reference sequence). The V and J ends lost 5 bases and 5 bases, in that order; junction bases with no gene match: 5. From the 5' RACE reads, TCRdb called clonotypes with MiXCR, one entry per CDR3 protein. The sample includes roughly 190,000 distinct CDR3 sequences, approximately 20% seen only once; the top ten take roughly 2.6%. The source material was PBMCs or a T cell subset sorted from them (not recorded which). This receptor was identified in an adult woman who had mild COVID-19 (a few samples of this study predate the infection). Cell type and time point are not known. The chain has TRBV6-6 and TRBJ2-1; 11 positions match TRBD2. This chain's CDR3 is CASSLLTSGNNEQFF. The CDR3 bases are TGTGCCAGCAGTCTACTGACTAGCGGGAACAATGAGCAGTTCTTC.